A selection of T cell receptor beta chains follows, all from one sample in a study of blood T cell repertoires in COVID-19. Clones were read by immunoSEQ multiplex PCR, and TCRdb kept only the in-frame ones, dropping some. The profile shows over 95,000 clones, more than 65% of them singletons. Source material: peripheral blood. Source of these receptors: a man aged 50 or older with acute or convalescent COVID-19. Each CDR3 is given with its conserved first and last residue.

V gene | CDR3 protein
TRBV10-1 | CASSESPGIEAFF
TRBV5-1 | CASSLELDVETQYF
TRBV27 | CASSFSLGTGAGGYTF
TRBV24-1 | CATSGSGTGRDNEQFF
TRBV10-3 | CAMATDYYEQYF
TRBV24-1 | CATSDLRQDIFSTDTQYF
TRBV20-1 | CSASGQGGLNQPQHF
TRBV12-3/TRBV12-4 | CASIRGSGEKLFF
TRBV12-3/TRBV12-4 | CASSLLDSETQYF
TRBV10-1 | CASSWGTGRNSPLHF
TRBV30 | CAWRTSGGVETQYF
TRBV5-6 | CASSYPGPEGETQYF
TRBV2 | CASSAQGAGYTF
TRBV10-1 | CASSYEDPGTTGELFF
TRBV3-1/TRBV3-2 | CASSQGAGIDAYTF